Presented here are 30 T cell receptor beta chains from one specimen sequenced in a study of T cell repertoires in cytomegalovirus infection. Each CDR3 protein is one row after TCRdb ran MiXCR on the reads. The sample holds about 740,000 distinct CDR3 sequences, around 35% seen once. The antigens these receptors bind are not known. The source was cultured PBMCs, collected from culture after CMV antigen stimulation. These receptors originate from a human donor in good health (CMV status not recorded). Some clones in this sample may be carry-over from other donors' samples.

This clonotype has just a few counts. The rearrangement links TRBV12-3 or TRBV12-4 to TRBJ1-2, with TRBD1 as a possible D gene (5 bases). This CDR3 is 14 amino acids long. Trimming stripped 6 bases from V and 3 bases from J, with 14 bases between. CDR3 protein: CASSNRRGDYGYTF. As DNA, the CDR3 is TGTGCCAGCAGCAATCGGCGGGGCGACTATGGCTACACCTTC.

This chain uses TRBV20-1 with TRBJ1-5; D call uncertain. The V and J ends lost 2 bases and 0 bases respectively, with 8 bases between them. The germline V gene encodes CDR1 DFQATT and CDR2 SNEGSKA (reference sequence). The CDR3 has 14 residues. The DNA of the CDR3 is TGCAGTGCTAGATCCGGATATAGCAATCAGCCCCAGCATTTT. This translates into CSARSGYSNQPQHF.

The table lists this clonotype with a few counts. The chain joins TRBV5-1 to TRBJ2-7; 9 positions match TRBD2. This CDR3 has 18 residues. Germline-derived CDR1 and CDR2 are SGHRS and YFSETQ. J gave up 4 bases and V 2 bases, and 16 bases lay outside the gene matches. The DNA of the CDR3 is TGCGCCAGCAGCTTTCGCCCGGGCGGGAGGGGATTAGAATACGAGCAGTACTTC. The encoded protein is CASSFRPGGRGLEYEQYF. The whole variable domain, remainder taken from reference TRBV5-1 and TRBJ2-7, is KAGVTQTPRYLIKTRGQQVTLSCSPISGHRSVSWYQQTPGQGLQFLFEYFSETQRNKGNFPGRFSGRQFSNSRSEMNVSTLELGDSALYLCASSFRPGGRGLEYEQYFGPGTRLTVT.

The rearrangement uses TRBV4-1 and TRBJ1-2, with D possibly TRBD1 on 5 matching bases. The V end was cut by 7 bases, the J end by 6 bases, with 21 bases between. The germline V gene has CDR1 MGHRA and CDR2 YSYEKL. The CDR3 loop spans 15 amino acids. The chain's CDR3 is CASTQYGQDTHGYTF. DNA for the CDR3: TGCGCCAGCACCCAGTACGGGCAGGACACCCATGGCTACACCTTC.

This chain links TRBV19 with TRBJ2-1; a weak D match, TRBD2 (6 bases). Germline loops: CDR1 LNHDA, CDR2 SQIVND (reference sequence). This CDR3 contains 17 residues. The ends were cut back, 3 bases at V and 4 bases at J, with 19 bases in the middle. CDR3 in amino acids: CASSMGLATRRYNEQFF. The CDR3 DNA follows: TGTGCCAGTAGTATGGGGCTTGCGACTAGGAGGTACAATGAGCAGTTCTTC.

There are many counts of this clonotype. The chain uses TRBV7-2 and TRBJ1-2; 7 bases are shared with TRBD1. The length of the CDR3 is 14 residues. V shed 2 bases and J 4 bases; nucleotides not matched to a gene: 4. CDR1 and CDR2 (germline): SGHTA, FQGNSA. The CDR3 reads CASSLIRDSYGYTF. CDR3 nucleotide sequence: TGTGCCAGCAGCTTAATTCGGGACAGCTATGGCTACACCTTC.

This chain links TRBV6-6 with TRBJ2-3; the match to TRBD1 covers 10 bases. With 5 bases clipped from V and 4 bases from J, the junction kept 6 bases outside the gene matches. Germline CDR1 is MNHNY and CDR2 is SVGAGI (reference sequence). There are 15 residues in the CDR3. The CDR3 sequence is CASSNRDRGADTQYF. CDR3 nucleotides: TGTGCCAGCAGTAACCGGGACAGGGGCGCAGATACGCAGTATTTT.

The chain couples TRBV27 to TRBJ1-5, with 7 bases identical to TRBD1. The V gene's germline CDR1 is MNHEY and CDR2 SMNVEV (reference sequence). CDR3 size: 14 residues. The trim removed 5 bases at V and 4 bases at J, leaving 5 bases unmatched. CDR3 DNA: TGTGCCAGCAGTCGTTGGGACAGAAATCAGCCCCAGCATTTT. This sequence encodes CASSRWDRNQPQHF.

This rearrangement joins TRBV12-3 or TRBV12-4 to TRBJ2-3; unclear D gene. The CDR3 runs to 13 residues. V was trimmed by 7 bases and J by 5 bases, leaving 13 bases between them. The CDR3, as DNA: TGTGCCAGCACCTTACAAGATTTAGATACGCAGTATTTT. This sequence encodes CASTLQDLDTQYF.

This clonotype was seen more than once but under ten times. The rearrangement uses TRBV7-2 and TRBJ2-7, with D possibly being TRBD2 (5 bases). From germline, CDR1 is SGHTA and CDR2 FQGNSA. The CDR3 totals 16 residues. Trimming pared 5 bases from V and 2 bases from J, leaving 19 bases between. CDR3 in amino acids: CASSRGLKGLTYEQYF. CDR3 bases: TGTGCCAGCAGCCGAGGGTTGAAAGGGTTAACCTACGAGCAGTACTTC.

This chain joins TRBV10-3 and TRBJ1-2, with 9 bases aligning to TRBD1. Germline loops: CDR1 ENHRY, CDR2 SYGVKD. The CDR3 runs to 15 residues. The V and J ends lost 0 bases and 3 bases, in that order; junction bases with no gene match: 2. CDR3 residues: CAISESGQGYYGYTF. The DNA for the CDR3 is TGTGCCATCAGTGAGTCGGGACAGGGATACTATGGCTACACCTTC.

This clonotype was seen more than once but under ten times. The J gene is TRBJ2-2, the V gene TRBV24-1; tentatively, D is TRBD1 (6 bases). The CDR3 totals 15 residues. V was trimmed by 3 bases and J by 3 bases, leaving 10 bases between them. CDR1 is KGHDR, CDR2 SFDVKD, per germline. CDR3 sequence (DNA): TGTGCCACCAGTGATCCAGGGGATTACACCGGGGAGCTGTTTTTT. It is translated as CATSDPGDYTGELFF.

The chain recombines TRBV7-6 with TRBJ2-7; perhaps D is TRBD1 or TRBD2 (5 bases each). The germline V gene encodes CDR1 SGHVS and CDR2 FNYEAQ. There are 14 residues in the CDR3. The ends were cut back, 6 bases at V and 5 bases at J, with 17 bases in the middle. CDR3 DNA sequence: TGTGCCAGCAGTCCCCCAGGGAGAGAGAACGAGCAGTACTTC. Protein sequence: CASSPPGRENEQYF. The variable domain in full, with the rest retrieved from reference TRBV7-6 and TRBJ2-7, is GAGVSQSPRYKVTKRGQDVALRCDPISGHVSLYWYRQALGQGPEFLTYFNYEAQQDKSGLPNDRFSAERPEGSISTLTIQRTEQRDSAMYRCASSPPGRENEQYFGPGTRLTVT.

The genes are TRBV3-1 and TRBJ2-4, with D possibly matching TRBD1 (6 bases). CDR1 is LGHDT and CDR2 is YNNKEL in the germline V gene (reference sequence). This CDR3 is 15 amino acids long. Trimming left V 4 bases short and J 6 bases short, with 16 bases between. CDR3 nucleotides: TGTGCCAGCAGCCGGTCCGGGACACCGGGAAACATTCAGTACTTC. This sequence encodes CASSRSGTPGNIQYF.

Ten or more counts support this clonotype. The rearrangement joins TRBV7-2 to TRBJ2-3; 7 nucleotides match TRBD2. With V trimmed by 5 bases and J by 3 bases, 8 bases remained unmatched. Per the germline V gene, CDR1 is SGHTA and CDR2 is FQGNSA. The CDR3 totals 15 residues. This CDR3 reads CASSPGGVWTDTQYF. The CDR3 DNA reads as TGTGCCAGCAGCCCGGGGGGAGTCTGGACAGATACGCAGTATTTT.

This clonotype was counted only a few times. This rearrangement joins TRBV7-8 to TRBJ2-1; the D gene is possibly TRBD2 (5 bases). Germline V gene lookup returns CDR1 SGHVS and CDR2 FQNEAQ. Deletions cut 2 bases from V and 2 bases from J, with 13 bases between. This CDR3 is built from 16 residues. The CDR3 protein is CASSLRGLSAYNEQFF. The DNA of the CDR3 is TGTGCCAGCAGCTTAAGAGGGCTTAGCGCCTACAATGAGCAGTTCTTC.

This clonotype showed up just a few times. The V call is TRBV7-9, the J call TRBJ2-7, with 7 bases lining up with TRBD1. The germline V gene encodes CDR1 SEHNR and CDR2 FQNEAQ (reference sequence). Trimming cost V 1 base and J 5 bases; bases outside gene matches: 5. CDR3 size: 14 residues. CDR3 coding DNA: TGTGCCAGCAGCTTAGACAGGGGAGTGGACGAGCAGTACTTC. Translating gives CASSLDRGVDEQYF.

This chain uses TRBV6-2 or TRBV6-3 with TRBJ1-1; D not resolved. Germline CDR1 reads MNHEY; CDR2 reads SVGEGT. The CDR3 covers 15 residues. Trimming removed 1 base at V and 0 bases at J, with 9 bases between. In nucleotides, the CDR3 is TGTGCCAGCAGTTACTTTCAGGCCCTGAACACTGAAGCTTTCTTT. The encoded protein is CASSYFQALNTEAFF.

This chain links TRBV20-1 with TRBJ2-3, with D perhaps matching TRBD2 (5 bases). This CDR3 region has 14 residues. Trimming removed 6 bases from V and 2 bases from J, with 15 bases in between. Germline V gene sequence: CDR1 DFQATT, CDR2 SNEGSKA (reference sequence). The CDR3 spells CSALVRGSTDTQYF. In nucleotides, the CDR3 is TGCAGTGCCCTCGTACGGGGTTCCACAGATACGCAGTATTTT.

A few counts support this clonotype. The chain carries TRBV28 and TRBJ1-1; TRBD1 agrees at 7 bases. Germline V gene sequence: CDR1 MDHEN, CDR2 SYDVKM. The V gene end was trimmed by 3 bases and the J gene end by 6 bases; junction bases not matched to a gene: 13. The CDR3 is 16 residues long. The CDR3 nucleotides are TGTGCCAGCAGTTTCCCAAGGGGGCGCCGGTTCTCTGAAGCTTTCTTT. Amino acid sequence: CASSFPRGRRFSEAFF.

The chain carries TRBV4-1 and TRBJ2-3, with D perhaps matching TRBD2 (6 bases). The CDR3 runs to 13 residues. Trimming left V 0 bases short and J 11 bases short, with 12 bases between. CDR1 is MGHRA, CDR2 YSYEKL, per germline. The CDR3 here is CASSQDDGTGQYF. CDR3 DNA: TGCGCCAGCAGCCAAGATGATGGGACTGGGCAGTATTTT.

This clonotype was detected a few times. The rearrangement joins TRBV14 to TRBJ2-3, with 8 bases matching TRBD2. The CDR3 contains 16 residues. Trimming cost V 5 bases and J 8 bases; bases outside gene matches: 15. Germline-derived CDR1 and CDR2 are SGHDN and FVKESK. The CDR3 sequence is CASSAAWASGPLTQYF. In DNA, the CDR3 is TGTGCCAGCAGCGCGGCGTGGGCTAGCGGGCCCCTTACGCAGTATTTT.

The chain couples TRBV7-8 to TRBJ1-2; D is unclear. CDR3 length equals 13 residues. The V gene's germline CDR1 is SGHVS and CDR2 FQNEAQ. Trimming cost V 1 base and J 8 bases, with 11 bases left between them. CDR3: CASSLGEGGGYTF. CDR3 DNA: TGTGCCAGCAGCTTAGGAGAGGGAGGCGGCTACACCTTC.

The rearrangement links TRBV7-2 to TRBJ1-2, with 9 bases lining up with TRBD1. CDR3 length: 14 amino acids. Germline assignment: CDR1 SGHTA and CDR2 FQGNSA. The trim removed 5 bases at V and 3 bases at J, leaving 4 bases unmatched. DNA for the CDR3: TGTGCCAGCAGCCGGGACAGGGCCTACTATGGCTACACCTTC. It specifies CASSRDRAYYGYTF.

The chain combines TRBV7-9 with TRBJ2-1; 12 bases are a match to TRBD2. CDR1 and CDR2 from the germline V gene are SEHNR and FQNEAQ (reference sequence). V dropped 0 bases and J dropped 0; count of bases not matched to a gene: 15. The CDR3 runs 22 residues. CDR3 residues: CASSLAIWASGRAPSSYNEQFF. As DNA, the CDR3 is TGTGCCAGCAGCTTAGCGATTTGGGCTAGCGGGAGGGCCCCGAGCTCCTACAATGAGCAGTTCTTC.

This clonotype was counted only a few times. The chain combines TRBV19 with TRBJ2-7, with D unresolved. There are 13 residues in the CDR3. The germline V gene has CDR1 LNHDA and CDR2 SQIVND (reference sequence). The germline V and J ends were trimmed by 2 bases and 1 base, with 6 bases remaining between them. CDR3 region: CASSISYSYEQYF. The DNA of the CDR3 is TGTGCCAGTAGTATAAGTTATTCCTACGAGCAGTACTTC. The complete variable domain, with remaining parts taken from reference TRBV19 and TRBJ2-7, reads DGGITQSPKYLFRKEGQNVTLSCEQNLNHDAMYWYRQDPGQGLRLIYYSQIVNDFQKGDIAEGYSVSREKKESFPLTVTSAQKNPTAFYLCASSISYSYEQYFGPGTRLTVT.

The chain combines TRBV6-5 with TRBJ1-2; D might be TRBD1 (6 bases). Germline loops: CDR1 MNHEY, CDR2 SVGAGI. CDR3 size: 13 residues. V shed 5 bases and J shed 7 bases, with 14 bases lying between them. The DNA of the CDR3 is TGTGCCAGCAGTGACTGGGGGGCTGTTGGCTACACCTTC. Its translation: CASSDWGAVGYTF.

CDR3 sequence: CASSWSDLHRTDTQYF. CDR3 nucleotide sequence: TGTGCCAGCAGTTGGTCGGACCTACATCGCACAGATACGCAGTATTTT. V gene TRBV28 combines with J gene TRBJ2-3; the D is unclear. The CDR3 loop spans 16 amino acids. Trimming removed 4 bases from V and 1 base from J, with 15 bases in between. Germline CDR1 and CDR2: MDHEN and SYDVKM.

This clonotype was seen at least ten times. The chain is built from TRBV12-3 or TRBV12-4 and TRBJ1-1, with D hard to call. The CDR3 consists of 14 residues. Trimming took off 4 bases at V and 4 bases at J, with 13 bases between the two ends. CDR3 sequence (DNA): TGTGCCAGCAGTTCCCGACCCAAATTCACTGAAGCTTTCTTT. It encodes CASSSRPKFTEAFF.

The gene calls are TRBV25-1 and TRBJ1-2; D remains unclear. V lost 8 bases and J 0 bases, leaving 22 bases between the germline ends. CDR3 length: 17 residues. Germline assignment: CDR1 MGHDK and CDR2 SYGVNS. Here the CDR3 DNA reads TGTGCCAGCCGGTCGAATCACCACGGAGTAGCTAACTATGGCTACACCTTC. This codes for CASRSNHHGVANYGYTF.